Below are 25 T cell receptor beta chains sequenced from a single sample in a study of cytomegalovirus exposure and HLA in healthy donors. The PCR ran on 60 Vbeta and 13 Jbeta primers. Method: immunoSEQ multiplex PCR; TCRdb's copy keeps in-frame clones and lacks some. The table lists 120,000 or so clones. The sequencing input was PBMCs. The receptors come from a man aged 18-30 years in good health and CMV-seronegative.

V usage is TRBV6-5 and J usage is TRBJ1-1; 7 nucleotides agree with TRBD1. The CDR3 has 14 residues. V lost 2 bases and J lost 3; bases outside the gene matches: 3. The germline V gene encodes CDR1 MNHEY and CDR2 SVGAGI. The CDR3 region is CASSYLDRDTEAFF. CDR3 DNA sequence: TGTGCCAGCAGTTACCTAGACAGGGACACTGAAGCTTTCTTT.

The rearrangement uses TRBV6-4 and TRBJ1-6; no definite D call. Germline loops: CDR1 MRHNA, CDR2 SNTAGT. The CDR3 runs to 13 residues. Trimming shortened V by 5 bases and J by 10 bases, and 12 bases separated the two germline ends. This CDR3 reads CASSKNPGSPLHF. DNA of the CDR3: TGTGCCAGCAGTAAAAACCCCGGGTCACCCCTCCACTTT.

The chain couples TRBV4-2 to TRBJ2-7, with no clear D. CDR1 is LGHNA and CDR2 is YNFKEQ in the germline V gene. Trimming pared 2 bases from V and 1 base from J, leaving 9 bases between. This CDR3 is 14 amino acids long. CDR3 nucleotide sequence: TGTGCCAGCAGCCAAAGAGCCGGGTCCTACGAGCAGTACTTC. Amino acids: CASSQRAGSYEQYF.

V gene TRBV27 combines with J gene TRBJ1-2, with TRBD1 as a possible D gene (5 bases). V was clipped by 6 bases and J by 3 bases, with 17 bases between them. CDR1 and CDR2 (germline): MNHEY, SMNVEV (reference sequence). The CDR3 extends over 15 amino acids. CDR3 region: CASRYDSNYDYGYTF. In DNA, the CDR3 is TGTGCCAGCAGATACGACAGTAACTACGACTATGGCTACACCTTC.

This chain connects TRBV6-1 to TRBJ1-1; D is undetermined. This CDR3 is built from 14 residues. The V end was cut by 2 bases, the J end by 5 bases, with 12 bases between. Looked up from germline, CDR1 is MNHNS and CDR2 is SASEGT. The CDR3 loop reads CASSESRMWTEAFF. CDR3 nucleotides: TGTGCCAGCAGTGAAAGCAGGATGTGGACTGAAGCTTTCTTT.

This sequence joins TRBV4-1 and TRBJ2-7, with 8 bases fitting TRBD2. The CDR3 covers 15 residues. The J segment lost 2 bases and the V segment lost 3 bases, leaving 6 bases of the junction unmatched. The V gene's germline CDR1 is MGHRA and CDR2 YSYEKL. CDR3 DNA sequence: TGCGCCAGCAGCCACCGAGCGGGAGAGGCCTACGAGCAGTACTTC. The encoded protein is CASSHRAGEAYEQYF.

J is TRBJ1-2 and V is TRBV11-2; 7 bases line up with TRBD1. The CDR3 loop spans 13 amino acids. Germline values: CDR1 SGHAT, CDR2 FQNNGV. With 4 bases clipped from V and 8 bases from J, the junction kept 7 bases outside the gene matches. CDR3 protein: CASSSQGIGGYTF. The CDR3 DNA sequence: TGTGCCAGCAGCTCACAGGGGATTGGCGGCTACACCTTC. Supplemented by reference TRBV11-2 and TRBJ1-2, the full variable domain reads EAGVAQSPRYKIIEKRQSVAFWCNPISGHATLYWYQQILGQGPKLLIQFQNNGVVDDSQLPKDRFSAERLKGVDSTLKIQPAKLEDSAVYLCASSSQGIGGYTFGSGTRLTVV.

The CDR3 DNA is TGTGCCAGCAGCCCAGGGCAGGGCGGTCACTACGAGCAGTACTTC. Translating gives CASSPGQGGHYEQYF. V usage is TRBV7-6 and J usage is TRBJ2-5; D is possibly TRBD1 (5 bases). The DNA end is a closer match to TRBJ2-7, so the J assignment may be wrong. The CDR3 has 15 residues. Germline CDR1 and CDR2: SGHVS and FNYEAQ.

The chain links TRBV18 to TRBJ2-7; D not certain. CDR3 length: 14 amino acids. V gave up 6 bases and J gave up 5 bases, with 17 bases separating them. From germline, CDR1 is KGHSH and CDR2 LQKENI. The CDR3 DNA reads TGTGCCAGCTCGCAATCGCAGGATGGTAACGAGCAGTACTTC. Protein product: CASSQSQDGNEQYF. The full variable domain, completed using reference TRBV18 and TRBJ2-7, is NAGVMQNPRHLVRRRGQEARLRCSPMKGHSHVYWYRQLPEEGLKFMVYLQKENIIDESGMPKERFSAEFPKEGPSILRIQQVVRGDSAAYFCASSQSQDGNEQYFGPGTRLTVT.

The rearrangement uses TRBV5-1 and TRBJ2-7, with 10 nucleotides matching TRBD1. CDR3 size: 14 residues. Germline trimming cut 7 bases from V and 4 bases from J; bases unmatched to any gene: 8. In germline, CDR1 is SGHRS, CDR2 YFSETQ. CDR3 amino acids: CASGQTGGSYEQYF. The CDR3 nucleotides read TGCGCCAGCGGGCAGACAGGGGGCTCGTACGAGCAGTACTTC. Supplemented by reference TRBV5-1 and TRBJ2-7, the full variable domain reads KAGVTQTPRYLIKTRGQQVTLSCSPISGHRSVSWYQQTPGQGLQFLFEYFSETQRNKGNFPGRFSGRQFSNSRSEMNVSTLELGDSALYLCASGQTGGSYEQYFGPGTRLTVT.

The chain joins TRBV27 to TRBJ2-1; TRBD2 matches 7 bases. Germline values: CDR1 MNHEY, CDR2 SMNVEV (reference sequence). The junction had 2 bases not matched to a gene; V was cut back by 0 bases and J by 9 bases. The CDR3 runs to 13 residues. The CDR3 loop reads CASSLSGGSEQFF. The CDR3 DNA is TGTGCCAGCAGTTTATCGGGCGGGAGTGAGCAGTTCTTC.

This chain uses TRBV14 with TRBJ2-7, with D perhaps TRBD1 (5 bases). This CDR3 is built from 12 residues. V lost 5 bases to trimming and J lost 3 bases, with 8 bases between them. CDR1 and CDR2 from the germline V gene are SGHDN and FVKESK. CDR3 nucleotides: TGTGCCAGCAGCTCAGGGTTCTACGAGCAGTACTTC. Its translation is CASSSGFYEQYF.

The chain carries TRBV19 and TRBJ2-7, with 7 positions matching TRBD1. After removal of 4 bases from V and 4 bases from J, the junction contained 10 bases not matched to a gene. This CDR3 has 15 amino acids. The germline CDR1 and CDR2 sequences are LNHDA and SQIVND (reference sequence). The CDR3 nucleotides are TGTGCCAGTAGTAAAGGTCAGGGACAGCTATACGAGCAGTACTTC. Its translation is CASSKGQGQLYEQYF.

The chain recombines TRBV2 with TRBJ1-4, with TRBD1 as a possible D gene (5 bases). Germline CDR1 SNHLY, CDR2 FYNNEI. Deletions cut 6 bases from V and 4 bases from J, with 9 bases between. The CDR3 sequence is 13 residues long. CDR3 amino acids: CASSGDFNEKLFF. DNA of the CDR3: TGTGCCAGCAGCGGGGACTTTAATGAAAAACTGTTTTTT.

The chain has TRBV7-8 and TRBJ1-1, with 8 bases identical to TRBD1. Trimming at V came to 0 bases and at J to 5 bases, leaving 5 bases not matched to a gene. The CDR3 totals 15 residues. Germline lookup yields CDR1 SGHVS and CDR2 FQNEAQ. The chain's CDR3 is CASSLAAQGGTEAFF. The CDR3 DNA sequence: TGTGCCAGCAGCTTAGCGGCACAGGGGGGGACTGAAGCTTTCTTT.

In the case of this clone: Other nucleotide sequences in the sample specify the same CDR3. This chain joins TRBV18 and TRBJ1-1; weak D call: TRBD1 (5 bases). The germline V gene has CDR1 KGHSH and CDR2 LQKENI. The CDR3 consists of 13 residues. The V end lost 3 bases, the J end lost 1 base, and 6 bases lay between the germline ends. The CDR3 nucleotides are TGTGCCAGCTCACCTGGACAGAACACTGAAGCTTTCTTT. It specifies CASSPGQNTEAFF.

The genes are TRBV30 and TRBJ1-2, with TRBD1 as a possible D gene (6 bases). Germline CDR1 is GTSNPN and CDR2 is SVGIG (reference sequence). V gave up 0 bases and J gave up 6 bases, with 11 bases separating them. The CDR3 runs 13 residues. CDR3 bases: TGTGCCTGGAGTGTAGGGGGTCGCGATGGCTACACCTTC. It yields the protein CAWSVGGRDGYTF.

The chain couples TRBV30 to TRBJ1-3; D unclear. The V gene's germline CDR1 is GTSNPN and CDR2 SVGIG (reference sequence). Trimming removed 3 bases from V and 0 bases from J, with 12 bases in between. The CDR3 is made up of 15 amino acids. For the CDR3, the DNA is TGTGCCTGGAGGGCCTCTTCAAGCTCTGGAAACACCATATATTTT. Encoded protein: CAWRASSSSGNTIYF.

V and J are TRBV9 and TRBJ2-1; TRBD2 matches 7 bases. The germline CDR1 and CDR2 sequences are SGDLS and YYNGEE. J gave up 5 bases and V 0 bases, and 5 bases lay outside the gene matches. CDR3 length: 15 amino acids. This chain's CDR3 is CASSVDGRPHNEQFF. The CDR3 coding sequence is TGTGCCAGCAGCGTAGACGGGAGGCCTCACAATGAGCAGTTCTTC.

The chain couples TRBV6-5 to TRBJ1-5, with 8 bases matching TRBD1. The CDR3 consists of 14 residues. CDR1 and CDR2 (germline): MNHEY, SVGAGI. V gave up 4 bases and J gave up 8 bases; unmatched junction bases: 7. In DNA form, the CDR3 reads TGTGCCAGCAGTTTCGGACAGGGAGGGAAGCCCCAGCATTTT. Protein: CASSFGQGGKPQHF.

This CDR3 reads CAISVSGTANQPQHF. The CDR3 nucleotides are TGTGCCATCAGTGTCTCCGGGACAGCTAATCAGCCCCAGCATTTT. The chain has TRBV10-3 and TRBJ1-5, with 7 bases that match TRBD1. In germline, CDR1 is ENHRY, CDR2 SYGVKD. Trimming cost V 4 bases and J 4 bases; bases outside gene matches: 7. CDR3 size: 15 residues.

In nucleotides, the CDR3 is TGTGCCAGCAGCTTAGGCCGACAGGGCGCACCCTACGAGCAGTACTTC. Its protein product is CASSLGRQGAPYEQYF. The rearrangement uses TRBV7-9 and TRBJ2-7; 7 positions agree with TRBD1. This CDR3 comprises 16 residues. Unmatched junction bases numbered 8, after V lost 1 base and J lost 2 bases. Germline-derived CDR1 and CDR2 are SEHNR and FQNEAQ (reference sequence).

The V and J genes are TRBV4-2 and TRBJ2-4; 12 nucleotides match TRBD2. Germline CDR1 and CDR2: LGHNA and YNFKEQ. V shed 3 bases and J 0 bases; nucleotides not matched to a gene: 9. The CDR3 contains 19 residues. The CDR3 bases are TGTGCCAGCAGCCAGACTAGCGGGAGAGGGGACCTAGCCAAAAACATTCAGTACTTC. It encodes CASSQTSGRGDLAKNIQYF.

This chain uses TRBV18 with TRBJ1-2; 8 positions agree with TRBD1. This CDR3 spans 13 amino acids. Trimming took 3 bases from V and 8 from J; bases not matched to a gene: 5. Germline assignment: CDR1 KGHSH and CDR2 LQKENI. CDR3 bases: TGTGCCAGCTCACCCATCAGGGGGCAAGGCTACACCTTC. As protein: CASSPIRGQGYTF.

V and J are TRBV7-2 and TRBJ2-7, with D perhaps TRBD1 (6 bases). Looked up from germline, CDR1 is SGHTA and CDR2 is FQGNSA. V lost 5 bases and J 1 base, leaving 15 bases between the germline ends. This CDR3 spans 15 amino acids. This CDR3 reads CASSPRQAASYEQYF. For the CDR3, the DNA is TGTGCCAGCAGCCCGCGACAGGCCGCTTCCTACGAGCAGTACTTC.